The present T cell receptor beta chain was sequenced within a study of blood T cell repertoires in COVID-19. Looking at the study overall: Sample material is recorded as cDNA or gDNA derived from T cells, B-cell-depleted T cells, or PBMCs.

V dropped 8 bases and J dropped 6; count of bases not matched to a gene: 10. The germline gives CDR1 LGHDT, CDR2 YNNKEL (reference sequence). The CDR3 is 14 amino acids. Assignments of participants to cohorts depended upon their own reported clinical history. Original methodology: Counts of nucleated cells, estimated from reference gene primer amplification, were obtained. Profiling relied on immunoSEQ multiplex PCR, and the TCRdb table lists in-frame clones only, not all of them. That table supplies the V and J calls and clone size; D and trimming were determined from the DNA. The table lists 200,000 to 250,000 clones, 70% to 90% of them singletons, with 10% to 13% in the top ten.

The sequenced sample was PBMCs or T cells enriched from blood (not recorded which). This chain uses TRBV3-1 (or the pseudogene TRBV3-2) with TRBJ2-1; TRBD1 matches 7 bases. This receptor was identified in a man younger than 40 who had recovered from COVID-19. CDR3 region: CASQPGTDSNEQFF. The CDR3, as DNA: TGTGCCAGCCAGCCTGGGACAGACTCCAATGAGCAGTTCTTC.